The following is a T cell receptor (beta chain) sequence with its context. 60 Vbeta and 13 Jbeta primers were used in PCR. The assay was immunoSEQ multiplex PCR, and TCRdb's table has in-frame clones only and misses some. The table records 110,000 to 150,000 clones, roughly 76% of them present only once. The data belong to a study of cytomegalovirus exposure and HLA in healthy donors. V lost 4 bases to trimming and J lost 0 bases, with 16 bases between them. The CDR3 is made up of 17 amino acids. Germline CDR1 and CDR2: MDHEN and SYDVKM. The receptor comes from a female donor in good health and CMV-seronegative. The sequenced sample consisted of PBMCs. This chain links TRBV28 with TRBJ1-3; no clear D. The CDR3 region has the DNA TGTGCCAGCAGTTCGGTATGGTTTACAGCCTCTGGAAACACCATATATTTT. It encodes CASSSVWFTASGNTIYF.